The rows below give T cell receptor beta chains drawn from one sample of a study of cytomegalovirus exposure and HLA in healthy donors. Here immunoSEQ multiplex PCR was the method, and the copy in TCRdb shows in-frame clones only, minus some. The table records some 120,000 clones, around 85% of them present only once. The specimen was PBMCs. The receptors stem from a man younger than 35 in good health and CMV-seropositive. The CDR3 runs from the conserved cysteine through the conserved F or W. A D gene is named only where the DNA matches it firmly. Expanded clones are given a class, and other clones once, few, many or no size at all.

abundance	d_gene	j_gene	v_gene	CDR3nt	CDR3aa
NA	NA	TRBJ1-1	TRBV9	TGTGCCAGCAGCGATTCCAGGGCGGACACTGAAGCTTTCTTT	CASSDSRADTEAFF
NA	TRBD2	TRBJ2-6	TRBV30	TGTGCCTGGGGGGGAGGGACGGTCGGGGCCAACGTCCTGACTTTC	CAWGGGTVGANVLTF
many	NA	TRBJ1-2	TRBV19	TGTGCCAGTAGGCCGGGACTGAACCTCAACTATGGCTACACCTTC	CASRPGLNLNYGYTF
NA	NA	TRBJ1-1	TRBV11-2	TGTGCCAGCAGCTTACTTAGACAGGTAAACACTGAAGCTTTCTTT	CASSLLRQVNTEAFF
NA	NA	TRBJ2-7	TRBV4-1	TGCGCCAGCAGGGAAGATCAAGGACAGTCCTACGAGCAGTACTTC	CASREDQGQSYEQYF
NA	TRBD2	TRBJ2-3	TRBV10-3	TGTGCCATCAGTGAGTCCTGGGGGGGGAGCACAGATACGCAGTATTTT	CAISESWGGSTDTQYF
once	TRBD1	TRBJ2-1	TRBV5-1	TGCGCCAGCAGCGAAGGGACAGGGGAGTCGGGAAATGAGCAGTTCTTC	CASSEGTGESGNEQFF
NA	TRBD2	TRBJ2-2	TRBV5-4	TGTGCCAGCAGCTCGACTAGCGGGGACACCGGGGAGCTGTTTTTT	CASSSTSGDTGELFF
NA	NA	TRBJ2-7	TRBV5-6	TGTGCCAGCAGCTTGGGTCCTACCTATACCTACGAGCAGTACTTC	CASSLGPTYTYEQYF
NA	NA	TRBJ1-4	TRBV4-3	TGCGCCAGCGGCAGGCTGAATGAAAAACTGTTTTTT	CASGRLNEKLFF
NA	NA	TRBJ1-2	TRBV30	TGTGCCTGGTCGGGGGAGGGCATCAACTATGGCTACACCTTC	CAWSGEGINYGYTF
NA	NA	TRBJ1-3	TRBV18	TGTGCCAGCTCACCACGTGGCGGCTCCCGTGCTGGAAACACCATATATTTT	CASSPRGGSRAGNTIYF
once	TRBD1	TRBJ1-5	TRBV11-3	TGTGCCAGCAGCTCGCGACCCAACGGACAGGGGAGGGATCAGCCCCAGCATTTT	CASSSRPNGQGRDQPQHF
NA	NA	TRBJ2-7	TRBV19	TGTGCCAGTCGCAAGGGTCCAGGGGCTACCTACGAGCAGTACTTC	CASRKGPGATYEQYF
NA	NA	TRBJ1-1	TRBV9	TGTGCCAGCAGCGTAGGCCCCCGGACGGGGGGAACTGAAGCTTTCTTT	CASSVGPRTGGTEAFF
NA	NA	TRBJ1-5	TRBV30	TGTGCCTGGGCCCCAGACAGTAGCAATCAGCCCCAGCATTTT	CAWAPDSSNQPQHF
NA	TRBD1	TRBJ2-2	TRBV7-8	TGTGCCAGCAGCGAGCCTCAGGGACAGCTCACCGGGGAGCTGTTTTTT	CASSEPQGQLTGELFF
NA	TRBD2	TRBJ2-3	TRBV2	TGTGCCAGCAGGGGTGGGGGGACTAGCGGAAGAACTAGCACAGATACGCAGTATTTT	CASRGGGTSGRTSTDTQYF
NA	NA	TRBJ1-3	TRBV6-6	TGTGCCAGCAGAGTTCAGGAGGGCATTTCTGGAAACACCATATATTTT	CASRVQEGISGNTIYF
NA	TRBD2	TRBJ2-7	TRBV30	TGTGCCTGGGGGACTAGCGGGGGGGCCTACGAGCAGTACTTC	CAWGTSGGAYEQYF
NA	NA	TRBJ1-2	TRBV19	TGTGCCAGTAGTATAGTTCAGGGTCACTATGGCTACACCTTC	CASSIVQGHYGYTF
NA	NA	TRBJ2-1	TRBV2	TGTGCCACAGGACAGAAGTCCTACAATGAGCAGTTCTTC	CATGQKSYNEQFF
NA	NA	TRBJ1-1	TRBV4-3	TGCGCCAGCAGCCAAGATCGGGGTGGGACTGAAGCTTTCTTT	CASSQDRGGTEAFF
NA	NA	TRBJ1-3	TRBV10-3	TGTGCCACCAACGACGGGGGGAACACCATATATTTT	CATNDGGNTIYF
NA	TRBD2	TRBJ2-1	TRBV7-2	TGTGCCAGCAGCTGGACTAGCGGGAGGGCAGATGAGCAGTTCTTC	CASSWTSGRADEQFF
NA	NA	TRBJ2-7	TRBV30	TGTGCCTGGAGGGGGCCCCTCTCGGGCTACGAGCAGTACTTC	CAWRGPLSGYEQYF